These 7 T cell receptor beta chains came from one sample sequenced in a study of Ad26.COV2.S vaccination and SARS-CoV-2 variants. Profiling relied on immunoSEQ multiplex PCR, and the TCRdb table lists in-frame clones only, not all of them. This table has approximately 340,000 clones, 80% to 90% appearing once. The treatment was: around 19 received Ad26.COV2.S at low or high dose, single or two shots; several received placebo; per-sample allocation not given. The investigators took samples on day 63 after the first vaccine or placebo injection. The specimen was peripheral blood, collected in a trial of Ad26.COV2.S vaccine versus placebo. These receptors were taken from a person aged 18-60 years who received the Ad26.COV2.S COVID-19 vaccine or a placebo.

V and J are TRBV19 and TRBJ1-4, with D possibly being TRBD1 (5 bases). This CDR3 is built from 15 residues. V dropped 6 bases and J dropped 5 bases, with 16 bases sitting between them. The germline CDR1 and CDR2 sequences are LNHDA and SQIVND (reference sequence). This CDR3 is CASSSLDRSNEKLFF. The CDR3 coding sequence is TGTGCCAGTAGCTCCCTCGACAGATCCAATGAAAAACTGTTTTTT. Complete variable domain (other parts from reference TRBV19 and TRBJ1-4): DGGITQSPKYLFRKEGQNVTLSCEQNLNHDAMYWYRQDPGQGLRLIYYSQIVNDFQKGDIAEGYSVSREKKESFPLTVTSAQKNPTAFYLCASSSLDRSNEKLFFGSGTQLSVL.

The chain joins TRBV10-2 to TRBJ2-1, with 7 bases matching TRBD1. Germline trimming cut 3 bases from V and 1 base from J; bases unmatched to any gene: 6. CDR1 is WSHSY, CDR2 SAAADI, per germline. The CDR3 totals 16 residues. The CDR3 DNA reads as TGCGCCAGCAGTGAACGGGGACAGATATCCTACAATGAGCAGTTCTTC. Its protein product is CASSERGQISYNEQFF.

In DNA form, the CDR3 reads TGTGCCAGCAGCTTAGTGGGGTTCCGAGACAATGAGCAGTTCTTC. The encoded protein is CASSLVGFRDNEQFF. This rearrangement joins TRBV7-2 to TRBJ2-1; D is undetermined. Trimming took 1 base from V and 5 from J, leaving 12 bases between them. Per germline, CDR1 SGHTA and CDR2 FQGNSA. The CDR3 has 15 amino acids.

CDR3 loop: CASSLRLAGPYDNEQFF. In nucleotides, the CDR3 is TGTGCCAGCAGCCTCAGACTAGCGGGACCTTACGACAATGAGCAGTTCTTC. The chain combines TRBV7-2 with TRBJ2-1; 11 positions match TRBD2. The V gene's germline CDR1 is SGHTA and CDR2 FQGNSA. This CDR3 is built from 17 residues. Trimming took 5 bases from V and 5 from J; bases not matched to a gene: 11. The full variable domain, in which reference TRBV7-2 and TRBJ2-1 provide the parts outside the CDR3, is GAGVSQSPSNKVTEKGKDVELRCDPISGHTALYWYRQSLGQGLEFLIYFQGNSAPDKSGLPSDRFSAERTGGSVSTLTIQRTQQEDSAVYLCASSLRLAGPYDNEQFFGPGTRLTVL.

CDR3 protein: CASSFPSETQYF. The CDR3, as DNA: TGTGCCAGCAGCTTTCCTAGCGAGACCCAGTACTTC. The V call is TRBV7-6, the J call TRBJ2-5; tentatively, D is TRBD2 (5 bases). This CDR3 has 12 amino acids. The V gene lost 3 bases and the J gene lost 5 bases, with 7 bases spanning the gap. Per germline, CDR1 SGHVS and CDR2 FNYEAQ. Variable domain in full (rest from reference TRBV7-6 and TRBJ2-5): GAGVSQSPRYKVTKRGQDVALRCDPISGHVSLYWYRQALGQGPEFLTYFNYEAQQDKSGLPNDRFSAERPEGSISTLTIQRTEQRDSAMYRCASSFPSETQYFGPGTRLLVL.

This chain uses TRBV9 with TRBJ2-2; 10 nucleotides agree with TRBD2. CDR3 length: 15 amino acids. Trimming took 4 bases from V and 4 from J; bases not matched to a gene: 4. Germline assignment: CDR1 SGDLS and CDR2 YYNGEE. DNA for the CDR3: TGTGCCAGCAGCCCTCGGACTAGCGGCACCGGGGAGCTGTTTTTT. Translation gives CASSPRTSGTGELFF.

The CDR3 spells CASSVAGPVDTQYF. In DNA form, the CDR3 reads TGTGCCAGCAGCGTAGCCGGGCCCGTGGATACGCAGTATTTT. The V call is TRBV9, the J call TRBJ2-3; no definite D call. Trimming stripped 0 bases from V and 6 bases from J, with 11 bases between. CDR1 and CDR2 (germline): SGDLS, YYNGEE. This CDR3 is built from 14 residues. The whole variable domain, filled in from reference TRBV9 and TRBJ2-3, reads DSGVTQTPKHLITATGQRVTLRCSPRSGDLSVYWYQQSLDQGLQFLIQYYNGEERAKGNILERFSAQQFPDLHSELNLSSLELGDSALYFCASSVAGPVDTQYFGPGTRLTVL.